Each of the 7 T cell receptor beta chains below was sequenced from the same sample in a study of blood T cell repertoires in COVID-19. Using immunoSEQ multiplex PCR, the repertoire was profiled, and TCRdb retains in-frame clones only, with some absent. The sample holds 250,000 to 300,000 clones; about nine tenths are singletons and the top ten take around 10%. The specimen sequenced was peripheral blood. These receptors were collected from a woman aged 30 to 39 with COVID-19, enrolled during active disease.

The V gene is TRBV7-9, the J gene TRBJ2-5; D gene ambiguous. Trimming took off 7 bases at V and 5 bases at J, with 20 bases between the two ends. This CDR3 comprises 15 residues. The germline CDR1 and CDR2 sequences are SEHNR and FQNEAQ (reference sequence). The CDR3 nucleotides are TGTGCCAGCACCCCTGGAGACTGGCGTCAGGAGACCCAGTACTTC. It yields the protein CASTPGDWRQETQYF.

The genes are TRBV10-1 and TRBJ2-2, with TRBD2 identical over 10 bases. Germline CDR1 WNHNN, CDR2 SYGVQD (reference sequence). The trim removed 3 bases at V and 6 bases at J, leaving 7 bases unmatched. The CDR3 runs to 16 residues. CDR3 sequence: CASSDRGTSVPGELFF. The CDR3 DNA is TGCGCCAGCAGTGATCGGGGGACTAGCGTCCCCGGGGAGCTGTTTTTT.

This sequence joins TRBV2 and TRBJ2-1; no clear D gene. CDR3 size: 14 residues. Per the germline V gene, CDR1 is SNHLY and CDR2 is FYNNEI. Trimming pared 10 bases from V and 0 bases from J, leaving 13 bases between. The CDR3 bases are TGTGCCACACAAAGCGCGAGCTCCTACAATGAGCAGTTCTTC. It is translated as CATQSASSYNEQFF. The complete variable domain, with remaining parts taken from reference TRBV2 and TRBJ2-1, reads EPEVTQTPSHQVTQMGQEVILRCVPISNHLYFYWYRQILGQKVEFLVSFYNNEISEKSEIFDDQFSVERPDGSNFTLKIRSTKLEDSAMYFCATQSASSYNEQFFGPGTRLTVL.

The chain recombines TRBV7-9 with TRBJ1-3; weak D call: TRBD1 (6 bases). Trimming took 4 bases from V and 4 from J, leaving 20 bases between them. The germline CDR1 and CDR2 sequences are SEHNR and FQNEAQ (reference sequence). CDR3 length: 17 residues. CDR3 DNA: TGTGCCAGCAGCTACACAGGGACGGTCGTAAACGGAAACACCATATATTTT. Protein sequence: CASSYTGTVVNGNTIYF.

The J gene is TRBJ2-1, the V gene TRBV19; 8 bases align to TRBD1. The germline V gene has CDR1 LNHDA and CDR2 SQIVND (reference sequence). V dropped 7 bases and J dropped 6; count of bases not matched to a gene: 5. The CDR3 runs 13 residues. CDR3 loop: CASKNTGGNEQFF. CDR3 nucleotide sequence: TGTGCCAGTAAAAATACAGGGGGCAATGAGCAGTTCTTC.

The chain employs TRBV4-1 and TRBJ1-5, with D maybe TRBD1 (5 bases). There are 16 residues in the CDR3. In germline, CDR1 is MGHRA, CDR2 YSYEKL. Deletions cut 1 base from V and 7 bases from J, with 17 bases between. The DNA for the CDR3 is TGCGCCAGCAGCCAAGTGGGGGAGGCCGCCCAGCAGCCCCAGCATTTT. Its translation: CASSQVGEAAQQPQHF.

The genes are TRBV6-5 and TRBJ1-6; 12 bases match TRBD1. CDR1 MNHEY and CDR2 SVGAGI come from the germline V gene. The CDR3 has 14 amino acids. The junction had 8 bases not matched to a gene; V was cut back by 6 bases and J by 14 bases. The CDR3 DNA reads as TGTGCCAGCAGACCGGGACAGGGGGCGACCACCCTCCACTTT. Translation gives CASRPGQGATTLHF.